One and the same sample provided the 30 T cell receptor beta chains below, sequenced in a study of cytomegalovirus exposure and HLA in healthy donors. PCR was performed using 60 Vbeta and 13 Jbeta primers. Data came from immunoSEQ multiplex PCR; TCRdb stores just in-frame clones and leaves some out. The sample has around 140,000 clones; approximately 80% are singletons. Sequencing input: PBMCs. These receptors were obtained from a woman in her forties in good health and CMV-seronegative.

This clone was found once. V usage is TRBV19 and J usage is TRBJ2-4; no definite D call. The CDR3 sequence is 13 residues long. Deletions cut 1 base from V and 7 bases from J, with 8 bases between. Per germline, CDR1 LNHDA and CDR2 SQIVND (reference sequence). The chain's CDR3 is CASSIVNSNIQYF. Here the CDR3 DNA reads TGTGCCAGTAGTATAGTGAACAGTAACATTCAGTACTTC.

The chain couples TRBV7-2 to TRBJ1-5; 8 bases agree with TRBD1. Per germline, CDR1 SGHTA and CDR2 FQGNSA. Germline trimming cut 5 bases from V and 7 bases from J; bases unmatched to any gene: 10. This CDR3 is 15 amino acids long. The CDR3 DNA is TGTGCCAGCAGCGCTGACAGGGGTCAGGGGCAGCCCCAGCATTTT. It translates to CASSADRGQGQPQHF.

This clone was counted a few times. J is TRBJ2-7 and V is TRBV7-6, with D perhaps matching TRBD1 (5 bases). This CDR3 has 14 amino acids. V was clipped by 5 bases and J by 5 bases, with 16 bases between them. The germline gives CDR1 SGHVS, CDR2 FNYEAQ. DNA of the CDR3: TGTGCCAGCAGCCCGAAAGACAGATACCACGAGCAGTACTTC. Translation gives CASSPKDRYHEQYF.

This clone showed up just a few times. This chain links TRBV28 with TRBJ2-2; 9 bases agree with TRBD1. Germline V gene data show CDR1 as MDHEN and CDR2 as SYDVKM. V shed 6 bases and J 1 base; nucleotides not matched to a gene: 6. The CDR3 runs 16 residues. DNA of the CDR3: TGTGCCAGCAGCTATGGACAGGGGCTGAACACCGGGGAGCTGTTTTTT. It encodes CASSYGQGLNTGELFF.

This chain joins TRBV28 and TRBJ1-5; the D gene is possibly TRBD1 (5 bases). Between the trimmed V and J ends, which lost 7 bases and 4 bases, there was a span of 26 bases. Germline V gives CDR1 MDHEN, CDR2 SYDVKM. CDR3 length equals 18 residues. The CDR3 coding sequence is TGTGCCAGCACCACATACGGGCCCCCGGGACTGAGAAATCAGCCCCAGCATTTT. It translates to CASTTYGPPGLRNQPQHF.

This sequence joins TRBV6-1 and TRBJ2-1; tentative D call: TRBD1 (6 bases). Germline V gives CDR1 MNHNS, CDR2 SASEGT. The CDR3 runs 16 residues. V lost 0 bases and J 4 bases, leaving 13 bases between the germline ends. In DNA form, the CDR3 reads TGTGCCAGCAGTGAAGCGCCTGGACAGAGATACAATGAGCAGTTCTTC. It yields the protein CASSEAPGQRYNEQFF.

This clone was recorded a few times. J is TRBJ1-5 and V is TRBV2, with unresolved D. The CDR3 extends over 12 amino acids. Per the germline V gene, CDR1 is SNHLY and CDR2 is FYNNEI. Trimming left V 6 bases short and J 4 bases short, with 7 bases between. In nucleotides, the CDR3 is TGTGCCAGCAGAGCGGGGAATCAGCCCCAGCATTTT. Its protein is CASRAGNQPQHF.

CDR3 residues: CASGTGTNTEAFF. The CDR3 bases are TGTGCCAGCGGGACAGGGACCAACACTGAAGCTTTCTTT. The rearrangement uses TRBV7-3 and TRBJ1-1, with 9 bases identical to TRBD1. CDR1 SGHTA and CDR2 FQGTGA come from the germline V gene. CDR3 length: 13 amino acids. The V and J ends lost 8 bases and 2 bases, in that order; junction bases with no gene match: 3.

This clone turned up a few times. The chain carries TRBV19 and TRBJ1-2, with unresolved D. V lost 3 bases to trimming and J lost 4 bases, with 21 bases between them. The CDR3 has 17 residues. Per the germline V gene, CDR1 is LNHDA and CDR2 is SQIVND (reference sequence). Here the CDR3 DNA reads TGTGCCAGTAGTATTGGTAGACTTCAGCCTTCCTTCTATGGCTACACCTTC. This translates into CASSIGRLQPSFYGYTF.

This clone was seen once. This CDR3 is also generated by other DNA sequences in the sample. The genes are TRBV7-3 and TRBJ2-1; D call uncertain. From germline, CDR1 is SGHTA and CDR2 FQGTGA. The CDR3 is 14 residues long. V lost 1 base to trimming and J lost 5 bases, with 9 bases between them. CDR3 sequence reads: CASSLNRRDNEQFF. As DNA, the CDR3 is TGTGCCAGCAGCTTAAACCGCCGAGACAATGAGCAGTTCTTC.

The CDR3 reads CASQRTGVSTDTQYF. DNA for the CDR3: TGTGCCAGCCAGAGGACAGGGGTTAGCACAGATACGCAGTATTTT. The chain combines TRBV28 with TRBJ2-3; TRBD1 agrees at 9 bases. After removal of 8 bases from V and 0 bases from J, the junction contained 6 bases not matched to a gene. This CDR3 is 15 amino acids long. CDR1 is MDHEN, CDR2 SYDVKM, per germline.

This chain connects TRBV7-9 to TRBJ1-2, with 11 bases that match TRBD1. The CDR3 is 16 residues long. The trim removed 5 bases at V and 0 bases at J, leaving 5 bases unmatched. Germline V gene sequence: CDR1 SEHNR, CDR2 FQNEAQ (reference sequence). This CDR3 is CASSTGQGDTNYGYTF. The CDR3 nucleotides read TGTGCCAGCAGCACGGGACAGGGGGATACTAACTATGGCTACACCTTC.

J is TRBJ1-1 and V is TRBV7-9, with 7 positions matching TRBD1. The germline CDR1 and CDR2 sequences are SEHNR and FQNEAQ (reference sequence). This CDR3 region has 19 residues. The trim removed 1 base at V and 3 bases at J, leaving 17 bases unmatched. CDR3 DNA sequence: TGTGCCAGCAGCTTAGAGGTCACAGGGGTGAGAGTTGATGACACTGAAGCTTTCTTT. The encoded protein is CASSLEVTGVRVDDTEAFF. Full variable domain (outside the CDR3, taken from reference TRBV7-9 and TRBJ1-1): DTGVSQNPRHKITKRGQNVTFRCDPISEHNRLYWYRQTLGQGPEFLTYFQNEAQLEKSRLLSDRFSAERPKGSFSTLEIQRTEQGDSAMYLCASSLEVTGVRVDDTEAFFGQGTRLTVV.

This clone was observed a single time. This chain connects TRBV5-1 to TRBJ1-5; TRBD1 matches 7 bases. Germline V gene data show CDR1 as SGHRS and CDR2 as YFSETQ. The trim removed 4 bases at V and 4 bases at J, leaving 11 bases unmatched. The CDR3 spans 16 residues. The CDR3 loop reads CASSPDGQGVNQPQHF. DNA of the CDR3: TGCGCCAGCAGCCCGGATGGGCAGGGGGTAAATCAGCCCCAGCATTTT.

The V and J genes are TRBV9 and TRBJ2-2, with unresolved D. V was cut by 1 base and J by 0 bases, with 7 bases left in between. The CDR3 is 15 residues long. From germline, CDR1 is SGDLS and CDR2 YYNGEE. The CDR3 loop is CASSVLSSNTGELFF. DNA for the CDR3: TGTGCCAGCAGCGTACTGTCGTCGAACACCGGGGAGCTGTTTTTT.

The chain combines TRBV5-6 with TRBJ2-1, with TRBD2 matching over 15 bases. The CDR3 is 19 residues long. Germline trimming cut 2 bases from V and 7 bases from J; bases unmatched to any gene: 13. The germline CDR1 and CDR2 sequences are SGHDT and YYEEEE. CDR3 sequence: CASSFRTSGRALAMNEQFF. For the CDR3, the DNA is TGTGCCAGCAGCTTCCGGACTAGCGGGAGGGCCTTGGCTATGAATGAGCAGTTCTTC.

The chain uses TRBV7-9 and TRBJ1-1, with D possibly matching TRBD1 (5 bases). The CDR3 length is 14 residues. The V and J ends lost 5 bases and 2 bases respectively, with 12 bases between them. Per the germline V gene, CDR1 is SEHNR and CDR2 is FQNEAQ (reference sequence). In nucleotides, the CDR3 is TGTGCCAGCAGCGTACTCAGGGTTAACACTGAAGCTTTCTTT. It translates to CASSVLRVNTEAFF.

In this sample, this clone turned up a few times. This chain uses TRBV27 with TRBJ1-2; no clear D gene. V was trimmed by 5 bases and J by 4 bases, leaving 14 bases between them. The CDR3 is made up of 14 amino acids. CDR1 and CDR2 (germline): MNHEY, SMNVEV (reference sequence). Written as DNA, the CDR3 is TGTGCCAGCAGTCCCGAGGGTAGAGGCTATGGCTACACCTTC. Translation gives CASSPEGRGYGYTF.

The chain is built from TRBV7-2 and TRBJ1-5; D remains unclear. The CDR3 sequence is 14 residues long. Trimming cost V 2 bases and J 2 bases, with 7 bases left between them. The germline V gene has CDR1 SGHTA and CDR2 FQGNSA. The chain's CDR3 is CASSLYEGNQPQHF. CDR3 coding DNA: TGTGCCAGCAGCTTATATGAGGGCAATCAGCCCCAGCATTTT.

The V call is TRBV7-9, the J call TRBJ2-5, with TRBD2 identical over 9 bases. With V trimmed by 0 bases and J by 1 base, 3 bases remained unmatched. CDR3 size: 16 residues. Germline V CDR1 and CDR2: SEHNR, FQNEAQ (reference sequence). CDR3 protein: CASSLAPSGTQETQYF. CDR3 sequence (DNA): TGTGCCAGCAGCTTAGCTCCTAGCGGGACCCAAGAGACCCAGTACTTC.

CDR3 protein: CASSRPDTSYEQYF. CDR3 bases: TGCGCCAGCAGCCGCCCGGACACCTCCTACGAGCAGTACTTC. The chain recombines TRBV5-1 with TRBJ2-7, with D perhaps TRBD1 (5 bases). CDR3 length: 14 residues. In germline, CDR1 is SGHRS, CDR2 YFSETQ. The V end lost 4 bases, the J end lost 0 bases, and 11 bases lay between the germline ends.

As DNA, the CDR3 is TGCAGTGCTAGCGGGAACTACGAGCAGTACTTC. The encoded protein is CSASGNYEQYF. The V and J genes are TRBV20-1 and TRBJ2-7, with D perhaps matching TRBD2 (5 bases). This CDR3 comprises 11 residues. The germline gives CDR1 DFQATT, CDR2 SNEGSKA (reference sequence). The V end lost 3 bases, the J end lost 3 bases, and 6 bases lay between the germline ends.

V gene TRBV5-6 combines with J gene TRBJ2-3, with 14 bases lining up with TRBD2. The ends lost 0 bases at V and 4 bases at J; junction bases unmatched: 4. The CDR3 runs to 17 residues. Germline CDR1 SGHDT, CDR2 YYEEEE. The CDR3 region is CASSLAKGLAGADTQYF. CDR3 nucleotide sequence: TGTGCCAGCAGCTTGGCTAAGGGACTAGCGGGAGCAGATACGCAGTATTTT.

The V and J genes are TRBV28 and TRBJ1-2; TRBD1 matches 10 bases. This CDR3 is 16 amino acids long. Trimming cost V 2 bases and J 3 bases; bases outside gene matches: 6. Germline V lookup: CDR1 MDHEN, CDR2 SYDVKM. CDR3 DNA sequence: TGTGCCAGCAGTTTAACAAGACAGGGGGCTTACTATGGCTACACCTTC. Protein product: CASSLTRQGAYYGYTF.

The genes are TRBV7-2 and TRBJ2-1; the D is unclear. The CDR3 spans 12 residues. V was pared by 1 base and J by 6 bases, with 4 bases between. The germline V gene has CDR1 SGHTA and CDR2 FQGNSA. The CDR3 DNA follows: TGTGCCAGCAGCTTAGGACTCAATGAGCAGTTCTTC. The encoded protein is CASSLGLNEQFF.

This chain links TRBV12-5 with TRBJ2-3; no clear D gene. The CDR3 runs to 14 residues. Germline-derived CDR1 and CDR2 are LGHNT and FRNRAP. V was cut by 5 bases and J by 5 bases, with 14 bases left in between. In DNA form, the CDR3 reads TGTGCTAGTGGTGGGTCTAATGCAGGAGATACGCAGTATTTT. It translates to CASGGSNAGDTQYF.

This clone has only a few counts. The rearrangement links TRBV4-2 to TRBJ2-7; 7 positions agree with TRBD1. The CDR3 is 14 amino acids. The germline V gene encodes CDR1 LGHNA and CDR2 YNFKEQ. The junction had 5 bases not matched to a gene; V was cut back by 4 bases and J by 2 bases. The CDR3 sequence is CASSRTGTAYEQYF. The CDR3, as DNA: TGTGCCAGCAGCCGAACCGGGACAGCCTACGAGCAGTACTTC.

The genes are TRBV5-5 and TRBJ2-7; 10 bases line up with TRBD1. Per germline, CDR1 SGHKS and CDR2 YYEKEE (reference sequence). This CDR3 has 15 residues. J was trimmed by 3 bases and V by 2 bases; bases with no gene match: 5. The CDR3 DNA reads TGTGCCAGCAGCTTCGGAAGGGACAGGGGCTACGAGCAGTACTTC. Its protein product is CASSFGRDRGYEQYF.

V and J are TRBV7-2 and TRBJ2-7; TRBD1 agrees at 11 bases. Germline CDR1 is SGHTA and CDR2 is FQGNSA. CDR3 length equals 15 residues. The J segment lost 2 bases and the V segment lost 5 bases, leaving 5 bases of the junction unmatched. The CDR3 sequence: CASSRTGQGAYEQYF. In nucleotides, the CDR3 is TGTGCCAGCAGCCGAACGGGACAGGGGGCCTACGAGCAGTACTTC.

This sequence joins TRBV5-1 and TRBJ2-5, with 7 bases aligning to TRBD1. Per germline, CDR1 SGHRS and CDR2 YFSETQ. Unmatched junction bases numbered 3, after V lost 4 bases and J lost 3 bases. The CDR3 has 13 residues. This CDR3 is CASSVDREETQYF. Written as DNA, the CDR3 is TGCGCCAGCAGCGTTGACAGGGAAGAGACCCAGTACTTC.